This T cell receptor (beta chain) was captured by sequencing in a study of human T cells and chemical hapten exposure. Study in general: Per-sample TCR yield variation was attributed mainly to small pooled library volume differences. Findings and caveats of the study: TCRs above 1 in 1000 frequency stayed constant with DPC sensitization.

The library tagged each cDNA molecule with unique molecular identifiers. TCRdb itself ran the RACE reads through MiXCR, one entry per CDR3 protein. The sample includes under 450,000 distinct CDR3 sequences, 4.8% seen only once; the top ten take roughly 2.4%. The sample holds a few counts of this clonotype. Its antigen is currently unknown. The CDR3 is 14 residues long. Specified time point: patch test 1, 2 weeks after DPC sensitization. The sample's treatment: therapeutic diphenylcyclopropenone sensitization with weekly scalp DPC. The receptor was isolated from a woman aged 50 to 65 with alopecia areata. Some clones in this sample may be carry-over from other donors' samples. The rearrangement uses TRBV1 and TRBJ1-2. TRBV1 is reported as a pseudogene. The sequences come from whole blood, collected in connection with sensitization to the hapten diphenylcyclopropenone (DPC). The CDR3 DNA reads as TGCACCAGCAGCCATATAGGGAGGGAGTATGGCTACACCTTC. Its protein product is CTSSHIGREYGYTF.